The clone carrying this TCR beta chain has just a few counts. The sample belongs to a study of shared clonotypes between healthy human individuals. Study at large: Donors were two women and a few men aged 18 to 49.

Libraries were prepared by immunoSEQ multiplex PCR; TCRdb keeps only in-frame clonotypes and omits some of them. Among some 1 million clones listed, about 75% were seen once. The length of the CDR3 is 14 residues. The clonotype was recovered from a man aged 18 to 30 in good health. Sample: memory CD4+ T cells sorted from blood. Subset given: CD45RA-negative fraction. J is TRBJ2-1 and V is TRBV21-1; the DNA was not used to check the table's D call, TRBD2. TRBV21-1 is given as a pseudogene. CDR3 DNA: TGTGCCAGCAGCACGACTAGCGGGTACAATGAGCAGTTCTTC. It codes for CASSTTSGYNEQFF.